This T cell receptor (beta chain) was recorded in a study of Graves' ophthalmopathy and Graves' hyperthyroidism. The CDR3 extends over 14 amino acids. Trimming at V came to 6 bases and at J to 9 bases, leaving 8 bases not matched to a gene. The V gene's germline CDR1 is SGHRS and CDR2 YFSETQ. For repertoire sequencing, the TCR beta CDR3 regions were amplified from RNA transcripts. The first round was an RT-PCR with HTBI primers, and the second round was a multiplex PCR. Via MiXCR, TCRdb re-called the multiplex PCR reads, giving one row per CDR3 protein. The sample includes about 40,000 distinct CDR3 sequences, 52% of them seen just once. This clonotype occurred many times.

The specimen was peripheral blood. The rearrangement links TRBV5-1 to TRBJ2-1; 11 positions agree with TRBD2. The receptor was isolated from an adult man with Graves' ophthalmopathy. As DNA, the CDR3 is TGCGCCAGCAAAGGGACTAGCGGAGGGGTTGAGCAGTTCTTC. This encodes CASKGTSGGVEQFF.